These 28 T cell receptor beta chains were all obtained from the same sample, sequenced in a study of T cell changes during pregnancy in multiple sclerosis. Clones were sequenced by immunoSEQ multiplex PCR, and TCRdb holds only the in-frame ones, with some missing. There are 100,000 or so clones in the sample; about 94% occur only once, and more than 0.75% lies in the top ten. This sample comprised peripheral blood, obtained after pregnancy. These receptors were collected from a female donor with multiple sclerosis, enrolled in a pregnancy study.

This chain connects TRBV19 to TRBJ1-5, with a weak D call TRBD1 (5 bases). The V end was cut by 7 bases, the J end by 4 bases, with 17 bases between. This CDR3 region has 15 residues. Germline V gene sequence: CDR1 LNHDA, CDR2 SQIVND (reference sequence). CDR3 nucleotide sequence: TGTGCCAGTACCGCAGGCGGGACCCGTAATCAGCCCCAGCATTTT. It specifies CASTAGGTRNQPQHF. Together with reference TRBV19 and TRBJ1-5, the CDR3 gives the full variable domain: DGGITQSPKYLFRKEGQNVTLSCEQNLNHDAMYWYRQDPGQGLRLIYYSQIVNDFQKGDIAEGYSVSREKKESFPLTVTSAQKNPTAFYLCASTAGGTRNQPQHFGDGTRLSIL.

The chain is built from TRBV4-1 and TRBJ2-2, with D possibly being TRBD2 (6 bases). Germline-derived CDR1 and CDR2 are MGHRA and YSYEKL. Trimming stripped 1 base from V and 3 bases from J, with 15 bases between. The CDR3 loop spans 17 amino acids. This CDR3 reads CASSQGSLAMYTGELFF. The DNA for the CDR3 is TGCGCCAGCAGCCAAGGTAGTCTAGCGATGTACACCGGGGAGCTGTTTTTT.

The genes are TRBV6-1 and TRBJ1-5; D remains ambiguous. The V end lost 5 bases, the J end lost 3 bases, and 2 bases lay between the germline ends. Looked up from germline, CDR1 is MNHNS and CDR2 is SASEGT. The CDR3 contains 11 residues. The CDR3 here is CASSYNQPQHF. The CDR3 bases are TGTGCCAGCAGTTACAATCAGCCCCAGCATTTT.

The rearrangement joins TRBV5-1 to TRBJ2-1, with 7 bases matching TRBD1. V lost 3 bases to trimming and J lost 7 bases; unmatched junction nucleotides: 7. The germline V gene has CDR1 SGHRS and CDR2 YFSETQ. The CDR3 has 14 amino acids. The CDR3 nucleotides read TGCGCCAGCAGCTCCGGGACAGTCCTTAATGAGCAGTTCTTC. Amino acid sequence: CASSSGTVLNEQFF.

V usage is TRBV5-1 and J usage is TRBJ2-7; unclear D gene. Germline CDR1 SGHRS, CDR2 YFSETQ. V was trimmed by 2 bases and J by 2 bases, leaving 11 bases between them. This CDR3 has 14 residues. CDR3 residues: CASSFGTAAYEQYF. The CDR3 DNA follows: TGCGCCAGCAGCTTCGGAACTGCGGCCTACGAGCAGTACTTC.

The gene calls are TRBV5-1 and TRBJ2-6; 7 bases match TRBD1. J lost 2 bases, V lost 1 base, and 6 bases had no gene match. The CDR3 is made up of 17 amino acids. Germline-derived CDR1 and CDR2 are SGHRS and YFSETQ. CDR3 protein: CASSLNRGLAGANVLTF. In DNA form, the CDR3 reads TGCGCCAGCAGCTTGAACAGGGGCCTGGCTGGGGCCAACGTCCTGACTTTC.

This clone has a single count. The sample has other DNA sequences that encode this CDR3 too. The chain is built from TRBV10-3 and TRBJ2-3, with D perhaps matching TRBD2 (5 bases). Trimming cost V 2 bases and J 1 base, with 7 bases left between them. The germline V gene encodes CDR1 ENHRY and CDR2 SYGVKD. The CDR3 spans 14 residues. CDR3 residues: CAISEPGGTDTQYF. CDR3 nucleotides: TGTGCCATCAGTGAGCCCGGGGGCACAGATACGCAGTATTTT.

The genes are TRBV7-6 and TRBJ2-5, with TRBD2 as a possible D gene (6 bases). The ends were cut back, 5 bases at V and 0 bases at J, with 10 bases in the middle. Germline CDR1 is SGHVS and CDR2 is FNYEAQ. CDR3 length equals 14 residues. This chain's CDR3 is CASSPLANQETQYF. CDR3 DNA: TGTGCCAGCAGCCCTCTAGCGAACCAAGAGACCCAGTACTTC.

Only one count was recorded for this clone. The chain recombines TRBV4-1 with TRBJ2-1; D not resolved. Germline-derived CDR1 and CDR2 are MGHRA and YSYEKL. V was clipped by 0 bases and J by 0 bases, with 6 bases between them. This CDR3 has 15 residues. The DNA of the CDR3 is TGCGCCAGCAGCCAAGATAGCCCCTCCTACAATGAGCAGTTCTTC. This codes for CASSQDSPSYNEQFF.

The chain couples TRBV5-4 to TRBJ2-7; D is perhaps TRBD2 (6 bases). Germline loops: CDR1 SGHNT, CDR2 YYREEE (reference sequence). V gave up 2 bases and J gave up 2 bases, with 17 bases separating them. The CDR3 contains 16 residues. CDR3 residues: CASSFPSGLSPYEQYF. The CDR3 DNA follows: TGTGCCAGCAGCTTTCCGTCGGGACTTTCCCCCTACGAGCAGTACTTC.

The CDR3 protein is CASSIRVRTLDTQYF. CDR3 coding DNA: TGTGCCAGTAGTATCCGGGTCAGAACCTTAGATACGCAGTATTTT. V and J are TRBV19 and TRBJ2-3; D unclear. This CDR3 has 15 amino acids. V was cut by 3 bases and J by 5 bases, with 15 bases left in between. Germline CDR1 and CDR2: LNHDA and SQIVND (reference sequence).

In DNA, the CDR3 is TGTGCCAGCAGTTTCTCCTCCGGGGAGCTGTTTTTT. Translated, it gives CASSFSSGELFF. V is TRBV27 and J is TRBJ2-2; unclear D gene. The germline V and J ends were trimmed by 3 bases and 6 bases, with 5 bases remaining between them. Germline assignment: CDR1 MNHEY and CDR2 SMNVEV (reference sequence). CDR3 length: 12 amino acids.

This chain links TRBV27 with TRBJ1-5, with 7 nucleotides matching TRBD1. The ends lost 5 bases at V and 6 bases at J; junction bases unmatched: 10. This CDR3 region has 15 residues. The germline V gene encodes CDR1 MNHEY and CDR2 SMNVEV (reference sequence). This chain's CDR3 is CASSLVRGGPQPQHF. CDR3 nucleotide sequence: TGTGCCAGCAGTCTCGTGAGAGGGGGCCCTCAGCCCCAGCATTTT.

The chain has TRBV28 and TRBJ1-5; the D is unclear. The V end lost 5 bases, the J end lost 7 bases, and 18 bases lay between the germline ends. There are 15 residues in the CDR3. Germline values: CDR1 MDHEN, CDR2 SYDVKM. The CDR3: CASSTAAAALQPQHF. CDR3 in DNA: TGTGCCAGCAGTACGGCGGCCGCCGCTCTACAGCCCCAGCATTTT. Filled out from reference TRBV28 and TRBJ1-5, the complete variable domain reads DVKVTQSSRYLVKRTGEKVFLECVQDMDHENMFWYRQDPGLGLRLIYFSYDVKMKEKGDIPEGYSVSREKKERFSLILESASTNQTSMYLCASSTAAAALQPQHFGDGTRLSIL.

The chain couples TRBV30 to TRBJ1-4; the match to TRBD1 covers 9 bases. Germline V CDR1 and CDR2: GTSNPN, SVGIG (reference sequence). This CDR3 region has 16 residues. V gave up 2 bases and J gave up 7 bases; unmatched junction bases: 11. The CDR3 here is CAWSKQGAIVGEKLFF. The CDR3 DNA reads as TGTGCCTGGAGTAAACAGGGGGCAATAGTAGGTGAAAAACTGTTTTTT. Based on the CDR3 plus reference TRBV30 and TRBJ1-4, the full variable domain is SQTIHQWPATLVQPVGSPLSLECTVEGTSNPNLYWYRQAAGRGLQLLFYSVGIGQISSEVPQNLSASRPQDRQFILSSKKLLLSDSGFYLCAWSKQGAIVGEKLFFGSGTQLSVL.

The chain links TRBV21-1 to TRBJ1-2; no check of the table's D call, TRBD1, against the DNA was made. TRBV21-1 is tagged as a pseudogene. The CDR3 covers 20 residues. CDR3 nucleotides: TGTGCCAGCAGCAAAAGGCCGGGACAGGGCTGGGGGGTATGGAACTATGGCTACACCTTC. Amino acid sequence: CASSKRPGQGWGVWNYGYTF.

This clone occurred once. CDR3 sequence reads: CASSKPRGGGGDGYTF. CDR3 bases: TGTGCCAGCAGCAAGCCCCGGGGGGGCGGAGGGGATGGCTACACCTTC. The chain is built from TRBV28 and TRBJ1-2; weak D call: TRBD1 (6 bases). The germline CDR1 and CDR2 sequences are MDHEN and SYDVKM. This CDR3 has 16 amino acids. V was clipped by 6 bases and J by 6 bases, with 23 bases between them.

V usage is TRBV9 and J usage is TRBJ1-1, with a weak D call TRBD1 (6 bases). Per germline, CDR1 SGDLS and CDR2 YYNGEE. The CDR3 spans 15 residues. The ends were cut back, 4 bases at V and 6 bases at J, with 19 bases in the middle. The CDR3 DNA is TGTGCCAGCAGCCAACTCGGGGGGGGCTCGTCTGAAGCTTTCTTT. Residues: CASSQLGGGSSEAFF.

The V call is TRBV4-2, the J call TRBJ1-1, with 7 nucleotides matching TRBD1. The ends lost 1 base at V and 2 bases at J; junction bases unmatched: 1. Germline CDR1 reads LGHNA; CDR2 reads YNFKEQ. The CDR3 consists of 14 residues. In DNA form, the CDR3 reads TGTGCCAGCAGCCAAGGACAGGGTAACACTGAAGCTTTCTTT. It yields the protein CASSQGQGNTEAFF.

For the CDR3, the DNA is TGTGCCACCCGGTTGGGGAGGGGGGGGACTGAAGCTTTCTTT. Amino acids: CATRLGRGGTEAFF. The chain joins TRBV6-5 to TRBJ1-1; TRBD1 is a possible D gene (6 bases). V dropped 10 bases and J dropped 5 bases, with 20 bases sitting between them. The germline CDR1 and CDR2 sequences are MNHEY and SVGAGI. This CDR3 is 14 amino acids long.

This chain connects TRBV7-2 to TRBJ2-1; TRBD2 aligns across 7 bases. CDR1 and CDR2 from the germline V gene are SGHTA and FQGNSA. J gave up 7 bases and V 6 bases, and 6 bases lay outside the gene matches. The CDR3 is 13 amino acids. CDR3 protein: CASRPGTTNEQFF. CDR3 DNA sequence: TGTGCCAGCAGACCCGGGACTACAAATGAGCAGTTCTTC.

The gene calls are TRBV4-1 and TRBJ2-3; tentatively, D is TRBD2 (6 bases). Trimming left V 0 bases short and J 1 base short, with 11 bases between. Germline V gene data show CDR1 as MGHRA and CDR2 as YSYEKL. The CDR3 runs 16 residues. CDR3 in amino acids: CASSQEERVGTDTQYF. Written as DNA, the CDR3 is TGCGCCAGCAGCCAAGAGGAGCGGGTAGGCACAGATACGCAGTATTTT.

The chain joins TRBV9 to TRBJ1-2; D gene uncertain. Germline V gives CDR1 SGDLS, CDR2 YYNGEE. The germline V and J ends were trimmed by 0 bases and 6 bases, with 12 bases remaining between them. CDR3 length: 14 residues. CDR3 sequence: CASSVVAGSHGYTF. The CDR3 coding sequence is TGTGCCAGCAGCGTAGTAGCGGGATCCCATGGCTACACCTTC.

The chain carries TRBV29-1 and TRBJ1-2; D unclear. The CDR3 loop spans 12 amino acids. Germline V gene data show CDR1 as SQVTM and CDR2 as ANQGSEA. Deletions cut 3 bases from V and 4 bases from J, with 9 bases between. In nucleotides, the CDR3 is TGCAGCGTTGACGGGGAGAGCTATGGCTACACCTTC. It yields the protein CSVDGESYGYTF.

The rearrangement uses TRBV15 and TRBJ1-4; maybe TRBD1 (6 bases). The ends were cut back, 5 bases at V and 8 bases at J, with 18 bases in the middle. CDR3 length: 15 residues. The germline V gene has CDR1 LNHNV and CDR2 YYDKDF (reference sequence). The CDR3 DNA reads TGTGCCACCAGCGGCTCAGGGACATATGGGGAAAAACTGTTTTTT. The encoded protein is CATSGSGTYGEKLFF.

This chain joins TRBV28 and TRBJ1-2, with D perhaps TRBD1 (5 bases). The CDR3 loop spans 13 amino acids. V lost 6 bases and J 1 base, leaving 9 bases between the germline ends. CDR1 and CDR2 (germline): MDHEN, SYDVKM. CDR3 sequence (DNA): TGTGCCAGCAGGACAGCCTTTAACTATGGCTACACCTTC. The encoded protein is CASRTAFNYGYTF.

The chain combines TRBV5-1 with TRBJ1-1, with 7 bases matching TRBD1. CDR3 length equals 16 residues. In germline, CDR1 is SGHRS, CDR2 YFSETQ. The J segment lost 3 bases and the V segment lost 5 bases, leaving 13 bases of the junction unmatched. The CDR3: CASSLLTGIEYTEAFF. CDR3 coding DNA: TGCGCCAGCAGTTTATTGACAGGGATAGAGTACACTGAAGCTTTCTTT.

The chain carries TRBV19 and TRBJ2-1; 11 nucleotides agree with TRBD1. V lost 5 bases, J lost 10 bases, and 10 bases stayed unmatched. The germline V gene encodes CDR1 LNHDA and CDR2 SQIVND (reference sequence). The CDR3 is 15 amino acids. CDR3 protein: CASSWTGGTNGEQFF. In DNA, the CDR3 is TGTGCCAGTAGTTGGACAGGGGGCACTAATGGCGAGCAGTTCTTC.